One sample yielded the 27 T cell receptor beta chains listed below, sequenced in a study of shared clonotypes between healthy human individuals. The method was immunoSEQ multiplex PCR; TCRdb's version includes in-frame clones alone and lacks a portion of them. The sample shows 2 million to 2.5 million clones, approximately 95% of them seen only once. The specimen was naive CD4+ T cells sorted from blood. Documented subset: CD45RA+ positively selected. The receptor set was obtained from a man younger than 35 in good health.

The chain links TRBV19 to TRBJ2-3, with 7 nucleotides matching TRBD1. The length of the CDR3 is 14 residues. V shed 8 bases and J 0 bases; nucleotides not matched to a gene: 5. CDR1 is LNHDA, CDR2 SQIVND, per germline (reference sequence). CDR3 loop: CASRDRASTDTQYF. The CDR3 nucleotides read TGTGCCAGTCGAGACAGGGCTAGCACAGATACGCAGTATTTT.

The gene calls are TRBV6-1 and TRBJ2-5, with a possible D match to TRBD1 (6 bases). V lost 6 bases and J 0 bases, leaving 14 bases between the germline ends. The CDR3 is 15 residues long. In germline, CDR1 is MNHNS, CDR2 SASEGT. The CDR3 here is CASSLSQGYQETQYF. CDR3 nucleotides: TGTGCCAGCAGCCTGAGTCAGGGGTACCAAGAGACCCAGTACTTC.

The genes are TRBV6-6 and TRBJ1-4, with TRBD1 matching 8 bases. Germline V gives CDR1 MNHNY, CDR2 SVGAGI (reference sequence). J gave up 9 bases and V 7 bases, and 13 bases lay outside the gene matches. The CDR3 runs to 15 residues. The CDR3 DNA reads as TGTGCCAGCAACGACCGGTCGCAGGGGGCCCAAAAACTGTTTTTT. It specifies CASNDRSQGAQKLFF.

The chain carries TRBV10-1 and TRBJ2-1; 7 positions match TRBD1. With 2 bases clipped from V and 0 bases from J, the junction kept 4 bases outside the gene matches. This CDR3 contains 16 residues. The germline CDR1 and CDR2 sequences are WNHNN and SYGVQD (reference sequence). The CDR3 DNA sequence: TGCGCCAGCAGTGAGCTAGCAGGGGGCTCCTACAATGAGCAGTTCTTC. Protein product: CASSELAGGSYNEQFF.

This clone was picked up one time. Other DNA sequences from this sample encode an identical CDR3 as well. The chain recombines TRBV6-5 with TRBJ2-7, with 7 bases fitting TRBD2. Germline CDR1 is MNHEY and CDR2 is SVGAGI. This CDR3 has 13 residues. Unmatched junction bases numbered 1, after V lost 0 bases and J lost 5 bases. The DNA of the CDR3 is TGTGCCAGCAGTTACTCGGGGGGGAACGAGCAGTACTTC. Translated, it gives CASSYSGGNEQYF.

V and J are TRBV6-5 and TRBJ1-4; tentative D call: TRBD1 (6 bases). CDR1 is MNHEY and CDR2 is SVGAGI in the germline V gene. The CDR3 sequence is 15 residues long. The ends were cut back, 5 bases at V and 8 bases at J, with 18 bases in the middle. The CDR3 nucleotides are TGTGCCAGCAGTGGTACTGGGGGGCTGGGAGAAAAACTGTTTTTT. Its translation: CASSGTGGLGEKLFF.

The chain links TRBV5-6 to TRBJ2-7; a possible D gene is TRBD1 (6 bases). Trimming took off 4 bases at V and 3 bases at J, with 17 bases between the two ends. The length of the CDR3 is 15 residues. Looked up from germline, CDR1 is SGHDT and CDR2 is YYEEEE. The CDR3 spells CASSPSSQGYYEQYF. Here the CDR3 DNA reads TGTGCCAGCAGCCCCTCATCCCAGGGGTACTACGAGCAGTACTTC.

V is TRBV10-3 and J is TRBJ2-2; unclear D gene. This CDR3 region has 14 residues. Germline values: CDR1 ENHRY, CDR2 SYGVKD. V shed 4 bases and J shed 3 bases, with 9 bases lying between them. The CDR3 DNA follows: TGTGCCATCAGTGGACGGAAGGACACCGGGGAGCTGTTTTTT. Amino acids: CAISGRKDTGELFF.

V gene TRBV7-8 combines with J gene TRBJ2-7, with 11 bases lining up with TRBD2. This CDR3 comprises 16 residues. Germline values: CDR1 SGHVS, CDR2 FQNEAQ. J was trimmed by 2 bases and V by 1 base; bases with no gene match: 4. Here the CDR3 DNA reads TGTGCCAGCAGCTTAGGGGGACTAGCGGCACCCTACGAGCAGTACTTC. Translated, it gives CASSLGGLAAPYEQYF.

This chain connects TRBV30 to TRBJ1-5; D is undetermined. The V gene's germline CDR1 is GTSNPN and CDR2 SVGIG (reference sequence). V was shortened by 0 bases and J by 4 bases, with 7 bases between the two germline ends. The length of the CDR3 is 13 residues. The CDR3 is CAWSVDENQPQHF. In DNA, the CDR3 is TGTGCCTGGAGTGTTGACGAAAATCAGCCCCAGCATTTT.

V usage is TRBV27 and J usage is TRBJ1-1; D call uncertain. This CDR3 has 18 amino acids. Germline CDR1 MNHEY, CDR2 SMNVEV (reference sequence). V lost 5 bases, J lost 5 bases, and 27 bases lay in between. CDR3 in amino acids: CASSLSPSQVQTWTEAFF. The CDR3 coding sequence is TGTGCCAGCAGTCTCAGCCCCTCACAAGTTCAAACTTGGACTGAAGCTTTCTTT.

V usage is TRBV6-5 and J usage is TRBJ1-2; maybe TRBD1 (5 bases). This CDR3 has 13 residues. Germline V CDR1 and CDR2: MNHEY, SVGAGI. V was shortened by 7 bases and J by 6 bases, with 15 bases between the two germline ends. Here the CDR3 reads CASNPGGGHGYTF. CDR3 coding DNA: TGTGCCAGCAACCCGGGGGGGGGACATGGCTACACCTTC.

On this clone: The same CDR3 is also encoded by other DNA sequences in this sample. V and J are TRBV6-6 and TRBJ1-5; D is ambiguous. Germline V lookup: CDR1 MNHNY, CDR2 SVGAGI (reference sequence). This CDR3 has 12 amino acids. The V gene lost 4 bases and the J gene lost 3 bases, with 4 bases spanning the gap. The CDR3 DNA follows: TGTGCCAGCAGTTCAAACAATCAGCCCCAGCATTTT. It codes for CASSSNNQPQHF.

This clone was picked up one time. The same CDR3 can be traced to other DNA sequences in this sample. The rearrangement links TRBV15 to TRBJ2-7; the match to TRBD1 covers 7 bases. V trimming: 0 bases; J trimming: 4 bases; junction bases outside the gene matches: 3. The CDR3 totals 14 residues. Germline CDR1 and CDR2: LNHNV and YYDKDF (reference sequence). In DNA form, the CDR3 reads TGTGCCACCAGCAGAGATCGGGACAGTTACGAGCAGTACTTC. Translation: CATSRDRDSYEQYF. Full variable domain (missing parts from reference TRBV15 and TRBJ2-7): DAMVIQNPRYQVTQFGKPVTLSCSQTLNHNVMYWYQQKSSQAPKLLFHYYDKDFNNEADTPDNFQSRRPNTSFCFLDIRSPGLGDTAMYLCATSRDRDSYEQYFGPGTRLTVT.

This sequence joins TRBV21-1 and TRBJ2-7; TRBD1, the D gene given by the table, was not confirmed from the DNA. TRBV21-1 is labeled a pseudogene. CDR3 length: 17 residues. DNA of the CDR3: TGTGCCAGCAGCAAGGGGCATCAGCCGGGTTGCTCCTACGAGCAGTACTTC. This encodes CASSKGHQPGCSYEQYF.

This chain connects TRBV7-2 to TRBJ1-2, with D possibly TRBD1 on 5 matching bases. The ends were cut back, 4 bases at V and 3 bases at J, with 15 bases in the middle. CDR3 size: 15 residues. Germline CDR1 reads SGHTA; CDR2 reads FQGNSA. CDR3 amino acids: CASSSPGFNDYGYTF. As DNA, the CDR3 is TGTGCCAGCAGCTCCCCAGGGTTTAATGACTATGGCTACACCTTC.

Worth noting for this clone: A read error may produce the germline difference seen at one junction end. The chain employs TRBV10-1 and TRBJ1-1; possible D gene TRBD1, 6 bases. The CDR3 loop spans 16 amino acids. Germline assignment: CDR1 WNHNN and CDR2 SYGVQD (reference sequence). CDR3 residues: CASSESPGVGNAEAFF. The CDR3 DNA reads as TGCGCCAGCAGTGAGAGCCCAGGGGTTGGGAACGCTGAAGCTTTCTTT.

As regards this clone: The same CDR3 arises from other DNA sequences in this sample as well. This chain links TRBV11-2 with TRBJ1-5; perhaps TRBD1 as D (6 bases). CDR1 SGHAT and CDR2 FQNNGV come from the germline V gene. The CDR3 totals 15 residues. V lost 0 bases and J lost 3, with 9 bases in between. CDR3 in amino acids: CASSLDGGHNQPQHF. The CDR3, as DNA: TGTGCCAGCAGCTTAGATGGGGGCCACAATCAGCCCCAGCATTTT.

This chain connects TRBV28 to TRBJ1-5; 8 bases align to TRBD1. With 7 bases clipped from V and 6 bases from J, the junction kept 8 bases outside the gene matches. The CDR3 is 14 residues long. The V gene's germline CDR1 is MDHEN and CDR2 SYDVKM. The chain's CDR3 is CASTGGQARQPQHF. As DNA, the CDR3 is TGTGCCAGCACCGGGGGACAGGCCCGTCAGCCCCAGCATTTT.

This clone was counted a single time. The V call is TRBV12-1, the J call TRBJ1-1; the DNA was not used to check the table's D call, TRBD1. TRBV12-1 is a pseudogene. This CDR3 is 16 amino acids long. The CDR3 spells CASSLPRTGENTEAFF. Written as DNA, the CDR3 is TGTGCCAGCAGCCTTCCCCGGACAGGGGAGAACACTGAAGCTTTCTTT.

The chain combines TRBV21-1 with TRBJ1-6; TRBD1 is the table's D call, not checked against the DNA. TRBV21-1 is annotated as a pseudogene. The CDR3 is 15 amino acids. The CDR3 here is CASSKDQGGNSPLHF. The CDR3 bases are TGTGCCAGCAGCAAAGATCAGGGGGGTAATTCACCCCTCCACTTT.

This clone was seen just once. This CDR3 is also generated by other DNA sequences in the sample. This rearrangement joins TRBV5-4 to TRBJ1-1; D is ambiguous. Looked up from germline, CDR1 is SGHNT and CDR2 is YYREEE (reference sequence). The ends were cut back, 1 base at V and 2 bases at J, with 9 bases in the middle. This CDR3 region has 14 residues. This CDR3 is CASSLPGTNTEAFF. For the CDR3, the DNA is TGTGCCAGCAGCTTGCCAGGCACCAACACTGAAGCTTTCTTT. Looking up the rest from reference TRBV5-4 and TRBJ1-1 gives the full variable domain: ETGVTQSPTHLIKTRGQQVTLRCSSQSGHNTVSWYQQALGQGPQFIFQYYREEENGRGNFPPRFSGLQFPNYSSELNVNALELDDSALYLCASSLPGTNTEAFFGQGTRLTVV.

The chain employs TRBV5-6 and TRBJ2-2; D is unresolved. V lost 5 bases, J lost 3 bases, and 2 bases lay in between. CDR3 length: 11 residues. Germline V lookup: CDR1 SGHDT, CDR2 YYEEEE. CDR3 DNA: TGTGCCAGCAGTTACACCGGGGAGCTGTTTTTT. Translation: CASSYTGELFF.

The V gene is TRBV6-5, the J gene TRBJ1-3; unclear D gene. In germline, CDR1 is MNHEY, CDR2 SVGAGI. Deletions cut 4 bases from V and 0 bases from J, with 13 bases between. The CDR3 runs 16 residues. This chain's CDR3 is CASSSPRGSSGNTIYF. CDR3 coding DNA: TGTGCCAGCAGTTCACCGAGAGGAAGCTCTGGAAACACCATATATTTT.

The chain couples TRBV9 to TRBJ2-3; possibly TRBD2 for D (6 bases). Per germline, CDR1 SGDLS and CDR2 YYNGEE. The CDR3 covers 13 residues. V lost 6 bases, J lost 7 bases, and 15 bases lay in between. In nucleotides, the CDR3 is TGTGCCAGCAACCCGGACGCGGGGAATACGCAGTATTTT. It yields the protein CASNPDAGNTQYF.

The rearrangement joins TRBV7-2 to TRBJ2-3, with D maybe TRBD2 (6 bases). CDR1 and CDR2 from the germline V gene are SGHTA and FQGNSA. V lost 3 bases, J lost 6 bases, and 10 bases lay in between. This CDR3 is 13 amino acids long. The CDR3 DNA sequence: TGTGCCAGCAGCTTGAGGAGGGGTGATACGCAGTATTTT. This codes for CASSLRRGDTQYF.

The chain uses TRBV27 and TRBJ1-4, with D possibly being TRBD1 (5 bases). The CDR3 is 15 amino acids. Trimming pared 5 bases from V and 6 bases from J, leaving 16 bases between. Germline lookup yields CDR1 MNHEY and CDR2 SMNVEV (reference sequence). CDR3 protein: CASSPLLGVDEKLFF. The CDR3 DNA follows: TGTGCCAGCAGTCCACTGCTGGGGGTCGATGAAAAACTGTTTTTT.